The rows below give T cell receptor beta chains drawn from one sample of a study of blood T cell repertoires in COVID-19. This table comes from immunoSEQ multiplex PCR, and its TCRdb copy is limited to in-frame clones, with some not included. There are some 450,000 clones in the sample; around 89% occur only once, and roughly 12% lies in the top ten. Sequencing input: peripheral blood. The receptors derive from a woman aged 45 to 65 with COVID-19, enrolled during active disease. Both conserved end residues are trimmed from each CDR3. The order of the fields is V gene, CDR3 protein.

>TRBV6-5
ASIQFYTFHSPLH
>TRBV9
ASSATTSGDSEQY
>TRBV19
ASSIDLDYGTEAF
>TRBV27
ASSPNRGYEQY
>TRBV9
ASSVGSGLIGNEQF
>TRBV4-1
ASSQEGTGGNGYT
>TRBV9
ASSGSGKQREKLF
>TRBV7-9
ASSQDAGERPQH
>TRBV14
ASSQNPRGGYT
>TRBV11-2
ASSLGPSGGQYEQY
>TRBV9
ASTESGETIY
>TRBV5-1
ASSPDRQGYT
>TRBV9
ASSVGRGGTEAF
>TRBV6-5
ASSKLAWDNEQF
>TRBV27
ASTLLPTGTYGYT
>TRBV7-9
ASSPPVQGGGVNTEAF
>TRBV11-3
ASSSLVREEQF
>TRBV2
ASSETTPGATEAF
>TRBV7-8
ASSSRQYNEQF
>TRBV23-1
ATQPAGRRSGNTIY
>TRBV5-1
ASSSSPDRTNYGYT
>TRBV6-6
ASTPPGTGSSQPQH
>TRBV9
ASSAATGRSNEQF
>TRBV24-1
ATRMGTYNEQF
>TRBV2
ASSEDPQGGTEAF
>TRBV11-2
ASSPQGAGVNNEQF
>TRBV29-1
SVEVPDSLDGYT
>TRBV3-1/TRBV3-2
ASSHREFGEKLF
>TRBV5-1
ASSLATFHEQY
>TRBV11-2
ASSQRGRTEAF
>TRBV9
ASSVGGGEMNTEAF
>TRBV19
ASRGHPGSYEQY
>TRBV7-6
ASSSYTEAF
>TRBV27
ASSLTGGHNYGYT
>TRBV24-1
ATTGSETQY
>TRBV6-5
ASSYSTGPNTEAF
>TRBV30
AWNPRRDTEAF
>TRBV5-1
ASSFSGGANDEQY
>TRBV6-5
ASRIDSINSPLH
>TRBV9
ASSVDVTPYEQY
>TRBV7-9
ASSFGETGAVYGYT
>TRBV4-1
ASSQFTRRATAYGYT
>TRBV5-4
ASSLTGQGSEQY
>TRBV27
ASTQQGIGSPLH
>TRBV2
ASSGRGVRGYT